These 21 T cell receptor beta chains were sequenced from one sample in a study of blood T cell repertoires in COVID-19. TCRdb's table, derived via immunoSEQ multiplex PCR, lists solely in-frame clones and lacks some. The table has more than 85,000 clones, about four fifths seen once. Sequenced input: peripheral blood. The source of these receptors is a woman aged 55-69 years with acute or convalescent COVID-19.

The chain recombines TRBV27 with TRBJ1-6; a weak D match, TRBD1 (5 bases). Germline V gene data show CDR1 as MNHEY and CDR2 as SMNVEV (reference sequence). V dropped 0 bases and J dropped 10 bases, with 22 bases sitting between them. CDR3 length equals 18 residues. CDR3 DNA sequence: TGTGCCAGCAGTTTATCGAGCCGCGGTGGGGGGGTAGGGTCACCCCTCCACTTT. Translating gives CASSLSSRGGGVGSPLHF.

This chain uses TRBV30 with TRBJ1-5; 9 nucleotides line up with TRBD1. The V segment lost 2 bases and the J segment 5 bases; nucleotides outside the gene matches: 10. Germline V CDR1 and CDR2: GTSNPN, SVGIG (reference sequence). This CDR3 has 16 residues. The DNA of the CDR3 is TGTGCCTGGAGTATAATGACAGGGGGTATGGATCAGCCCCAGCATTTT. It translates to CAWSIMTGGMDQPQHF.

V gene TRBV28 combines with J gene TRBJ1-1, with TRBD1 matching over 7 bases. Germline V gives CDR1 MDHEN, CDR2 SYDVKM. V was clipped by 5 bases and J by 3 bases; unmatched bases: 9. The CDR3 sequence is 15 residues long. CDR3 DNA: TGTGCCAGCAGTGGTCCCGGGACAGCCCACACTGAAGCTTTCTTT. It yields the protein CASSGPGTAHTEAFF.

The chain carries TRBV19 and TRBJ1-2; 7 nucleotides line up with TRBD1. V gave up 1 base and J gave up 8 bases; unmatched junction bases: 13. The CDR3 covers 16 residues. CDR1 and CDR2 (germline): LNHDA, SQIVND (reference sequence). CDR3 DNA: TGTGCCAGTAGTATAGGGGCCGAGGGGGCTGTAGGAGGCTACACCTTC. It is translated as CASSIGAEGAVGGYTF.

V gene TRBV25-1 combines with J gene TRBJ1-2; D remains ambiguous. This CDR3 contains 15 residues. Germline assignment: CDR1 MGHDK and CDR2 SYGVNS. The V end was cut by 4 bases, the J end by 4 bases, with 16 bases between. The CDR3 is CASSGLSARGYGYTF. As DNA, the CDR3 is TGTGCCAGCAGTGGGCTATCGGCGCGAGGCTATGGCTACACCTTC.

This clone appeared a few times. J is TRBJ1-1 and V is TRBV9; tentative D call: TRBD1 (6 bases). The CDR3 is 15 residues long. V was cut by 1 base and J by 1 base, with 11 bases left in between. The germline gives CDR1 SGDLS, CDR2 YYNGEE. As DNA, the CDR3 is TGTGCCAGCAGCGTATTTGACAGGCCGAACACTGAAGCTTTCTTT. This encodes CASSVFDRPNTEAFF.

The genes are TRBV18 and TRBJ1-2; tentative D call: TRBD1 (5 bases). The CDR3 spans 14 residues. The ends were cut back, 1 base at V and 1 base at J, with 7 bases in the middle. Germline loops: CDR1 KGHSH, CDR2 LQKENI. CDR3 nucleotide sequence: TGTGCCAGCTCACCACTAGACAGTAACTATGGCTACACCTTC. Protein sequence: CASSPLDSNYGYTF.

This rearrangement joins TRBV11-2 to TRBJ2-1; D ambiguous. The CDR3 is made up of 11 amino acids. Germline CDR1 reads SGHAT; CDR2 reads FQNNGV. V shed 7 bases and J shed 2 bases, with 3 bases lying between them. The CDR3 region has the DNA TGTGCCAGCACCACCTACAATGAGCAGTTCTTC. It is translated as CASTTYNEQFF.

Points on this clone: Germline is not matched at one junction end, which may reflect a read error. DNA for the CDR3: TGTGCCCAGACAGGGAACGCCGGGGAGCTGTTTTTT. It yields the protein CAQTGNAGELFF. The chain links TRBV28 to TRBJ2-2; 7 bases match TRBD1. The CDR3 is 12 residues long. The V gene's germline CDR1 is MDHEN and CDR2 SYDVKM.

The chain links TRBV24-1 to TRBJ1-4; 7 bases fit TRBD1. With V trimmed by 3 bases and J by 4 bases, 22 bases remained unmatched. This CDR3 spans 21 amino acids. CDR1 KGHDR and CDR2 SFDVKD come from the germline V gene. This chain's CDR3 is CATSDQGGRDRTKLGNEKLFF. In DNA, the CDR3 is TGTGCCACCAGTGATCAAGGGGGACGGGACAGAACCAAACTGGGTAATGAAAAACTGTTTTTT.

This rearrangement joins TRBV9 to TRBJ1-6; TRBD1 matches at 8 bases. Losses at the gene ends were 2 bases for V and 4 bases for J; bases not matched to a gene: 2. CDR3 length: 15 amino acids. The germline V gene has CDR1 SGDLS and CDR2 YYNGEE. In DNA form, the CDR3 reads TGTGCCAGCAGCGTGACAGGGGATTATAATTCACCCCTCCACTTT. It yields the protein CASSVTGDYNSPLHF.

The V gene is TRBV7-2, the J gene TRBJ2-7; weak D call: TRBD2 (6 bases). The CDR3 length is 15 residues. Germline values: CDR1 SGHTA, CDR2 FQGNSA. Trimming shortened V by 2 bases and J by 3 bases, and 14 bases separated the two germline ends. Written as DNA, the CDR3 is TGTGCCAGCAGCTTAAAAGCGGGTTCTGTCTACGAGCAGTACTTC. Its translation: CASSLKAGSVYEQYF. Looking up the rest from reference TRBV7-2 and TRBJ2-7 gives the full variable domain: GAGVSQSPSNKVTEKGKDVELRCDPISGHTALYWYRQSLGQGLEFLIYFQGNSAPDKSGLPSDRFSAERTGGSVSTLTIQRTQQEDSAVYLCASSLKAGSVYEQYFGPGTRLTVT.

V usage is TRBV20-1 and J usage is TRBJ1-2, with unresolved D. Germline V gives CDR1 DFQATT, CDR2 SNEGSKA (reference sequence). V dropped 0 bases and J dropped 8 bases, with 7 bases sitting between them. The length of the CDR3 is 11 residues. The CDR3 sequence is CSARDKEGYTF. The CDR3 DNA is TGCAGTGCTAGAGATAAAGAGGGCTACACCTTC.

This chain uses TRBV6-6 with TRBJ1-2; unclear D gene. Germline V gene sequence: CDR1 MNHNY, CDR2 SVGAGI (reference sequence). CDR3 length: 14 amino acids. V was trimmed by 2 bases and J by 5 bases, leaving 12 bases between them. CDR3 nucleotide sequence: TGTGCCAGCAGTTACGAGGGTAAGCGGTATGGCTACACCTTC. This gives the protein CASSYEGKRYGYTF.

The chain couples TRBV11-3 to TRBJ2-1; 8 bases are shared with TRBD2. CDR1 is SGHNT and CDR2 is YENEEA in the germline V gene. The CDR3 has 15 amino acids. The ends lost 5 bases at V and 4 bases at J; junction bases unmatched: 7. Here the CDR3 DNA reads TGTGCCAGCAGCGTCACCGGGGGGGCATACAATGAGCAGTTCTTC. Translated, it gives CASSVTGGAYNEQFF.

The V and J genes are TRBV20-1 and TRBJ1-2; no reliable D call. The CDR3 runs 11 residues. The germline V gene encodes CDR1 DFQATT and CDR2 SNEGSKA (reference sequence). CDR3 amino acids: CRAILATGYTF. DNA for the CDR3: TGCAGAGCCATTCTCGCAACTGGCTACACCTTC.

The V call is TRBV5-1, the J call TRBJ1-3; D is possibly TRBD1 (5 bases). Trimming shortened V by 5 bases and J by 0 bases, and 9 bases separated the two germline ends. CDR3 length equals 14 residues. CDR1 and CDR2 (germline): SGHRS, YFSETQ. CDR3 in amino acids: CASRKGASGNTIYF. CDR3 bases: TGCGCCAGCAGAAAAGGGGCCTCTGGAAACACCATATATTTT.

This clone was observed a handful of times. The genes are TRBV7-3 and TRBJ1-3; no firm D call. CDR1 and CDR2 (germline): SGHTA, FQGTGA. The CDR3 runs 15 residues. V gave up 2 bases and J gave up 0 bases, with 8 bases separating them. CDR3 coding DNA: TGTGCCAGCAGCTTAGGGCTTACCTCTGGAAACACCATATATTTT. This gives the protein CASSLGLTSGNTIYF.

The gene calls are TRBV7-6 and TRBJ1-3, with a weak D call TRBD1 (6 bases). Germline V gives CDR1 SGHVS, CDR2 FNYEAQ. The CDR3 runs to 17 residues. V dropped 1 base and J dropped 0 bases, with 13 bases sitting between them. The CDR3 is CASSLEFRGFSGNTIYF. Written as DNA, the CDR3 is TGTGCCAGCAGCTTAGAGTTCAGGGGCTTCTCTGGAAACACCATATATTTT.

This clone was observed once. The V gene is TRBV6-1, the J gene TRBJ2-1, with D possibly TRBD1 on 6 matching bases. Germline lookup yields CDR1 MNHNS and CDR2 SASEGT. The CDR3 is 13 residues long. V lost 0 bases, J lost 13 bases, and 13 bases lay in between. CDR3 amino acids: CASSEAQGTIQFF. CDR3 sequence (DNA): TGTGCCAGCAGTGAAGCGCAGGGGACGATCCAGTTCTTC.

The rearrangement joins TRBV7-9 to TRBJ1-3; 7 bases align to TRBD1. The CDR3 is 14 residues long. V was clipped by 6 bases and J by 4 bases; unmatched bases: 6. Germline V gene sequence: CDR1 SEHNR, CDR2 FQNEAQ (reference sequence). The CDR3 bases are TGTGCCAGCAGTCAACAGGGGAGGGGAAACACCATATATTTT. Encoded protein: CASSQQGRGNTIYF.